The 12 T cell receptor beta chains below were found in one sample sequenced in a study of beta chain features in type 1 diabetes. Reverse transcribing all isolated RNA meant expressed TCRB transcripts were sequenced. Here immunoSEQ multiplex PCR was the method, and the copy in TCRdb shows in-frame clones only, minus some. The profile shows approximately 18,000 clones, about 50% of them singletons. Sequenced: stem cell memory CD4+ T cells from blood. The source of these receptors is a man aged 18 to 35 in good health.

With respect to this clone: At one end the junction does not follow the germline gene, possibly because of a read error. V usage is TRBV11-2 and J usage is TRBJ2-7, with D possibly matching TRBD1 (6 bases). From germline, CDR1 is SGHAT and CDR2 FQNNGV. The CDR3 length is 12 residues. Written as DNA, the CDR3 is TGTGCCAGCAGCTTAGGGGACAACTTCGCACACTTC. It yields the protein CASSLGDNFAHF.

This chain uses TRBV5-6 with TRBJ1-2; D gene ambiguous. Germline V lookup: CDR1 SGHDT, CDR2 YYEEEE. Trimming took 1 base from V and 6 from J, leaving 10 bases between them. The CDR3 length is 13 residues. The DNA of the CDR3 is TGTGCCAGCAGCTTGATGGGTCAGGATGGCTACACCTTC. Translated: CASSLMGQDGYTF.

The chain is built from TRBV28 and TRBJ2-7, with a possible D match to TRBD2 (6 bases). Germline CDR1 MDHEN, CDR2 SYDVKM. The CDR3 extends over 12 amino acids. V lost 8 bases and J 2 bases, leaving 10 bases between the germline ends. CDR3: CASGTQTYEQYF. CDR3 DNA: TGTGCCAGCGGGACTCAGACCTACGAGCAGTACTTC.

CDR3 DNA: TGCGCCAGCAGCCCGGGGGGGGACTACACAGATACGCAGTATTTT. It is translated as CASSPGGDYTDTQYF. The chain uses TRBV4-1 and TRBJ2-3, with 8 bases lining up with TRBD2. The CDR3 loop spans 15 amino acids. The germline V gene encodes CDR1 MGHRA and CDR2 YSYEKL. Trimming cost V 4 bases and J 2 bases; bases outside gene matches: 5.

This rearrangement joins TRBV7-9 to TRBJ1-1; 8 bases fit TRBD1. Trimming cost V 0 bases and J 6 bases; bases outside gene matches: 12. The CDR3 spans 17 residues. Germline V gene data show CDR1 as SEHNR and CDR2 as FQNEAQ (reference sequence). The CDR3 nucleotides are TGTGCCAGCAGCTTAGCGTTTGGGCAGGGGGCGCTTGCTGAAGCTTTCTTT. Translating gives CASSLAFGQGALAEAFF.

The chain joins TRBV6-5 to TRBJ2-4, with D perhaps TRBD1 (5 bases). Germline CDR1 MNHEY, CDR2 SVGAGI. CDR3 length: 14 amino acids. Trimming took 6 bases from V and 0 from J, leaving 9 bases between them. The DNA for the CDR3 is TGTGCCAGCAGCCCACAGGTAGCCAAAAACATTCAGTACTTC. Its protein is CASSPQVAKNIQYF.

This clone has just one count. V gene TRBV7-3 combines with J gene TRBJ1-1, with D possibly being TRBD1 (6 bases). V lost 5 bases and J lost 5, with 12 bases in between. The CDR3 extends over 13 amino acids. Per the germline V gene, CDR1 is SGHTA and CDR2 is FQGTGA. The CDR3 sequence: CASSTQGGTEAFF. For the CDR3, the DNA is TGTGCCAGCAGCACACAGGGAGGGACTGAAGCTTTCTTT.

This chain links TRBV11-1 with TRBJ2-5; the D gene is possibly TRBD2 (5 bases). CDR3 length equals 14 residues. The V end was cut by 5 bases, the J end by 2 bases, with 12 bases between. The germline V gene encodes CDR1 SGHAT and CDR2 FQDESV (reference sequence). CDR3 in DNA: TGTGCCAGCAGCCCCTGGACGGGACAAGAGACCCAGTACTTC. It encodes CASSPWTGQETQYF.

This clone has more than one count but fewer than ten. The V and J genes are TRBV19 and TRBJ2-7, with D maybe TRBD1 (6 bases). The CDR3 sequence is 14 residues long. The V end was cut by 7 bases, the J end by 2 bases, with 15 bases between. Per germline, CDR1 LNHDA and CDR2 SQIVND (reference sequence). CDR3 in DNA: TGTGCCAGTACCTCAGGACAGAACGCCTACGAGCAGTACTTC. Protein sequence: CASTSGQNAYEQYF. The variable domain in full, completed from reference TRBV19 and TRBJ2-7, reads DGGITQSPKYLFRKEGQNVTLSCEQNLNHDAMYWYRQDPGQGLRLIYYSQIVNDFQKGDIAEGYSVSREKKESFPLTVTSAQKNPTAFYLCASTSGQNAYEQYFGPGTRLTVT.

The chain carries TRBV7-9 and TRBJ2-1; 7 positions agree with TRBD1. The CDR3 covers 16 residues. J lost 5 bases, V lost 1 base, and 8 bases had no gene match. Germline assignment: CDR1 SEHNR and CDR2 FQNEAQ (reference sequence). CDR3: CASSLGQGVGHNEQFF. In DNA form, the CDR3 reads TGTGCCAGCAGCTTAGGCCAGGGGGTAGGTCACAATGAGCAGTTCTTC.

This clone came up a few times. The rearrangement joins TRBV27 to TRBJ2-7; 11 bases are shared with TRBD2. The J segment lost 3 bases and the V segment lost 5 bases, leaving 6 bases of the junction unmatched. The V gene's germline CDR1 is MNHEY and CDR2 SMNVEV (reference sequence). The CDR3 loop spans 15 amino acids. The CDR3 spells CASSPLAGDSYEQYF. CDR3 DNA: TGTGCCAGCAGTCCACTAGCGGGAGATAGCTACGAGCAGTACTTC.

The chain is built from TRBV11-3 and TRBJ2-3, with D possibly matching TRBD2 (5 bases). The CDR3 runs 16 residues. Trimming took 4 bases from V and 1 from J, leaving 15 bases between them. The V gene's germline CDR1 is SGHNT and CDR2 YENEEA. The CDR3 here is CASSSVGSWGTDTQYF. CDR3 nucleotides: TGTGCCAGCAGCTCAGTGGGGAGTTGGGGCACAGATACGCAGTATTTT. The full variable domain, completed using reference TRBV11-3 and TRBJ2-3, is EAGVVQSPRYKIIEKKQPVAFWCNPISGHNTLYWYLQNLGQGPELLIRYENEEAVDDSQLPKDRFSAERLKGVDSTLKIQPAELGDSAVYLCASSSVGSWGTDTQYFGPGTRLTVL.